Listed here are 19 T cell receptor beta chains from one sample, sequenced in a study of Ad26.COV2.S vaccination and SARS-CoV-2 variants (dated by TCRdb to 2020 to 2022). The library was generated by the immunoSEQ multiplex PCR assay. Sourced from immuneACCESS, this table was stored by TCRdb with only in-frame sequences that have V and J called. A share of the clones is absent; for the studies checked, an unresolved V gene accounts for under half, and the remainder has no known explanation. Present in this sample are 400,000 or so clones, roughly nine tenths of which were seen just once. The top ten constitute 3.5% of the sample. Taken with the paper, the label for treatment or condition translates to: around 19 received Ad26.COV2.S at low or high dose, single or two shots; 5 received placebo; per-sample allocation not given. Repertoires of vaccine and placebo recipients were sequenced from samples taken on day 63 after the first injection.

Here the sequenced sample was peripheral blood, taken in a trial of Ad26.COV2.S vaccine versus placebo. The receptor source for this set is a person between 18 and 65 years old who received the Ad26.COV2.S COVID-19 vaccine or a placebo.

The rearrangement joins TRBV7-2 to TRBJ1-2; 10 bases fit TRBD1. The CDR3 loop spans 14 amino acids. The germline V gene encodes CDR1 SGHTA and CDR2 FQGNSA. The junction had 8 bases not matched to a gene; V was cut back by 5 bases and J by 8 bases. Here the CDR3 DNA reads TGTGCCAGCAGCCCGCGACAGGGGGCGGGAGGCTACACCTTC. Encoded protein: CASSPRQGAGGYTF.

The chain combines TRBV6-6 with TRBJ1-1, with 9 bases that match TRBD1. V shed 4 bases, J shed 5 bases, and the junction held 8 bases outside the gene matches. This CDR3 is built from 15 residues. Germline V CDR1 and CDR2: MNHNY, SVGAGI (reference sequence). In DNA, the CDR3 is TGTGCCAGCAGTTTAACAGGGGGCGATTATACTGAAGCTTTCTTT. It encodes CASSLTGGDYTEAFF.

The V and J genes are TRBV4-3 and TRBJ1-4; 7 bases fit TRBD1. Germline trimming cut 0 bases from V and 8 bases from J; bases unmatched to any gene: 6. Per the germline V gene, CDR1 is LGHNA and CDR2 is YSLEER. This CDR3 comprises 15 residues. The CDR3 is CASSQDRGRGEKLFF. CDR3 coding DNA: TGCGCCAGCAGCCAAGATCGGGGCAGGGGGGAAAAACTGTTTTTT.

This chain connects TRBV5-6 to TRBJ2-2, with 7 positions matching TRBD1. The CDR3 is 16 residues long. Germline CDR1 SGHDT, CDR2 YYEEEE. V dropped 4 bases and J dropped 4; count of bases not matched to a gene: 10. The CDR3: CASSPRTGRITGELFF. The CDR3 DNA reads as TGTGCCAGCAGCCCCAGGACAGGACGCATCACCGGGGAGCTGTTTTTT.

This sequence joins TRBV2 and TRBJ1-4; a possible D gene is TRBD1 (6 bases). The V end was cut by 7 bases, the J end by 8 bases, with 23 bases between. The germline V gene has CDR1 SNHLY and CDR2 FYNNEI. The CDR3 loop spans 16 amino acids. CDR3 sequence: CASIFPEGGVGEKLFF. The DNA of the CDR3 is TGTGCCAGCATTTTCCCCGAGGGGGGCGTCGGGGAAAAACTGTTTTTT. The entire variable domain, with the rest obtained from reference TRBV2 and TRBJ1-4, is as follows: EPEVTQTPSHQVTQMGQEVILRCVPISNHLYFYWYRQILGQKVEFLVSFYNNEISEKSEIFDDQFSVERPDGSNFTLKIRSTKLEDSAMYFCASIFPEGGVGEKLFFGSGTQLSVL.

The chain has TRBV7-9 and TRBJ1-6; the match to TRBD1 covers 8 bases. The CDR3 is 16 residues long. CDR1 SEHNR and CDR2 FQNEAQ come from the germline V gene (reference sequence). The V gene end was trimmed by 5 bases and the J gene end by 2 bases; junction bases not matched to a gene: 5. The CDR3 reads CASSHRTGTYNSPLHF. In DNA, the CDR3 is TGTGCCAGCAGCCACAGGACAGGGACCTATAATTCACCCCTCCACTTT.

This chain uses TRBV18 with TRBJ1-2; D remains ambiguous. CDR1 and CDR2 from the germline V gene are KGHSH and LQKENI. The CDR3 is made up of 13 amino acids. V dropped 2 bases and J dropped 8 bases, with 12 bases sitting between them. In nucleotides, the CDR3 is TGTGCCAGCTCACCAACGGAGTCCTTCGGCTACACCTTC. This sequence encodes CASSPTESFGYTF.

V gene TRBV7-2 combines with J gene TRBJ1-6, with D tentatively TRBD1 (5 bases). The CDR3 is 15 amino acids. The V end lost 3 bases, the J end lost 6 bases, and 12 bases lay between the germline ends. Germline CDR1 SGHTA, CDR2 FQGNSA. This CDR3 reads CASSLGGGLNSPLHF. Written as DNA, the CDR3 is TGTGCCAGCAGCTTGGGGGGGGGACTTAATTCACCCCTCCACTTT.

The chain uses TRBV6-5 and TRBJ1-2; maybe TRBD1 (5 bases). V lost 0 bases and J lost 8, with 13 bases in between. CDR3 length equals 14 residues. CDR1 is MNHEY and CDR2 is SVGAGI in the germline V gene. CDR3 nucleotide sequence: TGTGCCAGCAGTTACTCGTCGGGGGTTCGGGGCTACACCTTC. It encodes CASSYSSGVRGYTF.

This clone was seen once. The chain uses TRBV19 and TRBJ2-5; 10 bases agree with TRBD1. The V and J ends lost 6 bases and 5 bases, in that order; junction bases with no gene match: 3. CDR3 length: 13 residues. Germline CDR1 LNHDA, CDR2 SQIVND (reference sequence). CDR3 residues: CASSRDRGETQYF. CDR3 DNA sequence: TGTGCCAGTAGCCGGGACAGGGGTGAGACCCAGTACTTC. The complete variable domain, with remaining parts taken from reference TRBV19 and TRBJ2-5, reads DGGITQSPKYLFRKEGQNVTLSCEQNLNHDAMYWYRQDPGQGLRLIYYSQIVNDFQKGDIAEGYSVSREKKESFPLTVTSAQKNPTAFYLCASSRDRGETQYFGPGTRLLVL.

The genes are TRBV6-5 and TRBJ1-1; possible D gene TRBD1, 5 bases. The CDR3 runs to 14 residues. The V and J ends lost 1 base and 0 bases respectively, with 6 bases between them. Germline V gives CDR1 MNHEY, CDR2 SVGAGI. CDR3 residues: CASSYLGVNTEAFF. The CDR3 DNA sequence: TGTGCCAGCAGTTACTTGGGGGTGAACACTGAAGCTTTCTTT.

The chain joins TRBV6-5 to TRBJ1-1; maybe TRBD1 (5 bases). This CDR3 is 13 amino acids long. V lost 4 bases and J lost 3, with 9 bases in between. CDR1 and CDR2 from the germline V gene are MNHEY and SVGAGI. The CDR3 coding sequence is TGTGCCAGCAGTTCCGGGACTGACACTGAAGCTTTCTTT. Translation gives CASSSGTDTEAFF.

The chain joins TRBV11-2 to TRBJ1-6, with D possibly matching TRBD1 (5 bases). With 2 bases removed from V and 10 bases from J, the gap between germline ends came to 12 bases. The CDR3 sequence is 14 residues long. Germline CDR1 and CDR2: SGHAT and FQNNGV. CDR3 region: CASSLWGLRSPLHF. In DNA, the CDR3 is TGTGCCAGCAGCTTATGGGGACTTCGCTCACCCCTCCACTTT. The full variable domain, its missing parts supplied by reference TRBV11-2 and TRBJ1-6, is EAGVAQSPRYKIIEKRQSVAFWCNPISGHATLYWYQQILGQGPKLLIQFQNNGVVDDSQLPKDRFSAERLKGVDSTLKIQPAKLEDSAVYLCASSLWGLRSPLHFGNGTRLTVT.

The rearrangement uses TRBV2 and TRBJ1-2, with 8 bases matching TRBD1. This CDR3 is 15 amino acids long. Germline CDR1 reads SNHLY; CDR2 reads FYNNEI. J gave up 7 bases and V 2 bases, and 9 bases lay outside the gene matches. CDR3 amino acids: CASSEPDREVGGYTF. The CDR3 bases are TGTGCCAGCAGTGAACCGGACAGGGAGGTCGGTGGCTACACCTTC.

The CDR3, as DNA: TGTGCCAGCAGTTATGGTCGAAACTATGGCTACACCTTC. Its translation is CASSYGRNYGYTF. The chain uses TRBV5-8 and TRBJ1-2; D not certain. The V end was cut by 5 bases, the J end by 2 bases, with 10 bases between. CDR1 and CDR2 from the germline V gene are SGHTS and YDEGEE. The CDR3 runs to 13 residues.

The chain uses TRBV7-8 and TRBJ1-1; D gene unclear. Per germline, CDR1 SGHVS and CDR2 FQNEAQ. The CDR3 is 16 amino acids. Trimming shortened V by 1 base and J by 2 bases, and 14 bases separated the two germline ends. The CDR3 bases are TGTGCCAGCAGCTTAGATCCGGGGAGAAGCAACACTGAAGCTTTCTTT. Residues: CASSLDPGRSNTEAFF.

The chain is built from TRBV18 and TRBJ1-1; 7 nucleotides align to TRBD1. The CDR3 length is 17 residues. V was pared by 6 bases and J by 0 bases, with 13 bases of the junction left unmatched. Per the germline V gene, CDR1 is KGHSH and CDR2 is LQKENI. CDR3 sequence: CASSISDRASMNTEAFF. The DNA for the CDR3 is TGTGCCAGCTCCATTTCAGACAGGGCTTCGATGAACACTGAAGCTTTCTTT.

CDR3 nucleotides: TGCGCCAGCAGCTCCTGGACTAGCGGGGGCGGAGATACGCAGTATTTT. Translating it yields CASSSWTSGGGDTQYF. The J gene is TRBJ2-3, the V gene TRBV5-1, with 13 bases lining up with TRBD2. The CDR3 runs 16 residues. Germline lookup yields CDR1 SGHRS and CDR2 YFSETQ. V gave up 3 bases and J gave up 5 bases; unmatched junction bases: 6.

This chain joins TRBV4-1 and TRBJ1-1; D is uncertain. Deletions cut 0 bases from V and 4 bases from J, with 12 bases between. Looked up from germline, CDR1 is MGHRA and CDR2 is YSYEKL. This CDR3 is built from 15 residues. CDR3 protein: CASSQDLAGFTEAFF. CDR3 coding DNA: TGCGCCAGCAGCCAAGATCTGGCCGGGTTCACTGAAGCTTTCTTT.